Listed here is a single T cell receptor beta chain. PCR involved 60 Vbeta and 13 Jbeta primers. The method was immunoSEQ multiplex PCR; TCRdb's version includes in-frame clones alone and lacks a portion of them. The sample comprises roughly 150,000 clones, more than 75% of which are singletons, and 1.4% rests with the top ten. This CDR3 contains 15 residues. The V gene end was trimmed by 6 bases and the J gene end by 6 bases; junction bases not matched to a gene: 8. Germline values: CDR1 GTSNPN, CDR2 SVGIG (reference sequence). The sample belongs to a study of cytomegalovirus exposure and HLA in healthy donors.

This receptor was taken from a male donor in good health and CMV-seronegative. J is TRBJ2-3 and V is TRBV30; TRBD2 agrees at 14 bases. Sequences were obtained from PBMCs. Here the CDR3 DNA reads TGTGCCTGTAAACCGGGACTAGCGGGAGTTGATACGCAGTATTTT. The encoded protein is CACKPGLAGVDTQYF.